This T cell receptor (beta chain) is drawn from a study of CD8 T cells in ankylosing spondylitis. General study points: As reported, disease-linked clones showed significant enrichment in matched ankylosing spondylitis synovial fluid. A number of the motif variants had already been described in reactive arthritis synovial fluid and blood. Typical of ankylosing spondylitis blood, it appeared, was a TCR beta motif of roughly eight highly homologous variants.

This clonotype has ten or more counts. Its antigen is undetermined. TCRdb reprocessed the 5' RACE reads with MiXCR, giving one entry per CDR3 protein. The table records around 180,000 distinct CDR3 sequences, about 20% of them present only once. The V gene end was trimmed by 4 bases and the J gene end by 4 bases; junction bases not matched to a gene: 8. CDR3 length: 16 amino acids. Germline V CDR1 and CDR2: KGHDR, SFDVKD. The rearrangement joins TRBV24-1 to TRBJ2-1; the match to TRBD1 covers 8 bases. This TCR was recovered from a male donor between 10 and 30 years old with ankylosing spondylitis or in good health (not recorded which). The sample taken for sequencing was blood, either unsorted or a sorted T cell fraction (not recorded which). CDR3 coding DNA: TGTGCCACCAGTGACTTTGGCAGGGGGCCATACAATGAGCAGTTCTTC. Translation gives CATSDFGRGPYNEQFF.